The TCR beta chain described here comes from a study of cytomegalovirus exposure and HLA in healthy donors. To note about this clone: Its cognate antigen is unknown.

Study conclusions and caveats: Through in vitro validation, three CMV-associated chains were shown to be specific for CMV antigens.

The primer mix had 60 Vbeta and 13 Jbeta primers. The data were produced by immunoSEQ multiplex PCR, yet TCRdb's version contains in-frame clones alone and is incomplete. This sample lists 100,000 to 150,000 clones; its ten largest clones have under 2.5%. The sample consisted of PBMCs. The TCR was taken from a middle-aged man in good health and CMV-seronegative.

CDR3 sequence: CASSLKLAGVPKNIQYF. The DNA for the CDR3 is TGTGCCAGCAGCTTAAAGCTCGCAGGGGTTCCCAAAAACATTCAGTACTTC. The chain is built from TRBV7-8 and TRBJ2-4; D is possibly TRBD1 (6 bases). V shed 2 bases and J shed 2 bases, with 16 bases lying between them. CDR3 length: 17 amino acids. CDR1 and CDR2 (germline): SGHVS, FQNEAQ.